This TCR beta chain was sequenced in a study of shared clonotypes between healthy human individuals. Clones were sequenced by immunoSEQ multiplex PCR, and TCRdb holds only the in-frame ones, with some missing. The profile shows about 2.5 million clones, 92% of them singletons. This clone was detected once. V trimming: 7 bases; J trimming: 4 bases; junction bases outside the gene matches: 11. The CDR3 loop spans 15 amino acids. Germline CDR1 and CDR2: SNHLY and FYNNEI. The sequence came from a young man in good health. Some clones in this sample may be carry-over from other donors' samples. Source material: naive CD4+ T cells from PBMCs. Subset in this sample: CD45RA+ positively selected. The chain recombines TRBV2 with TRBJ1-1, with TRBD1 matching over 8 bases. Here the CDR3 DNA reads TGTGCCAGCAATTCCCAGGGGGCATGGTTCACTGAAGCTTTCTTT. This encodes CASNSQGAWFTEAFF.